This T cell receptor beta chain was observed in a study of CD8 T cells in Susac syndrome. Study information: There were about six sequenced Susac syndrome patients with active disease and under 10 in remission. General study points: The CD4+ T cell repertoire of patients with Susac syndrome showed no detectable clonal expansion.

Roughly 0.45 to 1 ug RNA was reverse transcribed with random hexamers. Each CDR3 protein gets one entry after TCRdb re-called the immunoSEQ multiplex PCR reads with MiXCR. This sample carries more than 100,000 distinct CDR3 sequences, roughly 95% of them seen once, and the ten largest clones take roughly 0.14%. The CDR3 has 14 residues. V was pared by 6 bases and J by 7 bases, with 12 bases of the junction left unmatched. Germline V gene data show CDR1 as SQVTM and CDR2 as ANQGSEA. Concerning this clonotype: Its antigen remains unidentified.

This TCR was recovered from a human donor with Susac syndrome. This chain uses TRBV29-1 with TRBJ2-1, with TRBD2 identical over 7 bases. Source material: CD4+ T cells from PBMCs. This CDR3 reads CSVGGGLLKNEQFF. CDR3 in DNA: TGCAGCGTGGGGGGGGGACTTCTAAAGAATGAGCAGTTCTTC.